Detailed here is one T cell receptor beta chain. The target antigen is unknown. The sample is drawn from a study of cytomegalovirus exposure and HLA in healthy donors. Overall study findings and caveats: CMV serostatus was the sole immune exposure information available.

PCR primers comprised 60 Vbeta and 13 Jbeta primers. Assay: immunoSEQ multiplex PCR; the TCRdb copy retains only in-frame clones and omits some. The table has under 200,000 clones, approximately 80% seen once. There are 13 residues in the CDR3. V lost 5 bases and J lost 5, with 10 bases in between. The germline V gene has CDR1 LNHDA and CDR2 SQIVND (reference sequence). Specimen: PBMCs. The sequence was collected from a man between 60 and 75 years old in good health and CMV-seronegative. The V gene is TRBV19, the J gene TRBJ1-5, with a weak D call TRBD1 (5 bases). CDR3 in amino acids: CASSYRFDQPQHF. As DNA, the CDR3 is TGTGCCAGTAGTTACAGGTTTGATCAGCCCCAGCATTTT. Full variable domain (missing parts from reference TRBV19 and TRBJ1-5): DGGITQSPKYLFRKEGQNVTLSCEQNLNHDAMYWYRQDPGQGLRLIYYSQIVNDFQKGDIAEGYSVSREKKESFPLTVTSAQKNPTAFYLCASSYRFDQPQHFGDGTRLSIL.